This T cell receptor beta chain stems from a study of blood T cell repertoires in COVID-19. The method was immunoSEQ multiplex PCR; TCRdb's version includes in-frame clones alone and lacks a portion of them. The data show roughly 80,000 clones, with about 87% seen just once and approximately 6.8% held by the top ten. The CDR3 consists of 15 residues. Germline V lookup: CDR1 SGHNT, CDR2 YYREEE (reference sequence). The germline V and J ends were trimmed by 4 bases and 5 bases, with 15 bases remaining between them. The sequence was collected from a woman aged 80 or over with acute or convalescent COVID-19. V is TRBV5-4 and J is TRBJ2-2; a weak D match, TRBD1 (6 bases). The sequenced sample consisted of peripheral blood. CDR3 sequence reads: CASSLDRSRTGELFF. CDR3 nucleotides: TGTGCCAGCAGCCTCGACAGGTCTCGGACCGGGGAGCTGTTTTTT.